This TCR beta chain stems from a study of radiotherapy plus CTLA-4 blockade in lung cancer. Study-level background: Disease control was achieved by about 34% of patients, and objective responses by 15% to 20%. Study-level findings and limits: Blood-borne expansion of tumor-derived TCR clones followed radiotherapy plus ipilimumab.

Profiling relied on immunoSEQ multiplex PCR, and the TCRdb table lists in-frame clones only, not all of them. In the table there are around 110,000 clones, roughly four fifths of which are singletons. Treatment of patients with chemo-refractory metastatic non-small-cell lung cancer consisted of focal radiation plus CTLA-4 blockade with ipilimumab. V shed 2 bases and J 9 bases; nucleotides not matched to a gene: 12. Germline CDR1 is ENHRY and CDR2 is SYGVKD. CDR3 size: 17 residues. This clone appeared a single time. The antigen remains unidentified. This chain joins TRBV10-3 and TRBJ1-6; the match to TRBD1 covers 8 bases. The sequencing used peripheral blood, collected from a patient treated with radiotherapy plus ipilimumab. The clonotype comes from a human donor with non-small cell lung cancer that progressed on radiotherapy plus ipilimumab. Some clones in this sample may be carry-over from other donors' samples. CDR3 nucleotides: TGTGCCATCAGTGAGCAACAGGACAGGGAGTTCGGTTCACCCCTCCACTTT. Protein sequence: CAISEQQDREFGSPLHF.